This T cell receptor (beta chain) was retrieved from a study of neoadjuvant anti-PD-1 for oral cavity cancer (dated by TCRdb to the early 2020s). For context, the study as a whole: Patients mostly received three to four biweekly doses of nivolumab at 3 mg/kg before curative-intent surgical resection. For patients who did not progress, a fourth nivolumab dose was given around day 43, followed by definitive surgical resection on days 50-56. Under RECIST 1.1, a patient counted as a responder if showing complete response, partial response or stable disease, and as a non-responder if showing progression. There were 12 patients in the parent correlative cohort, and the response rate was 30% to 35%. The investigation overall reported the following: After neoadjuvant nivolumab, significantly higher T cell clonality (Gini index) was found within PBMCs in non-responders than in responders. Only a few patients per response group were included in the TCR analyses, and larger cohorts for validation were called for by the authors. Higher pretreatment blood Treg/Th17 ratios correlated with both higher pretreatment blood TCRbeta clonality and lower post-treatment tumor TCRbeta clonality.

The germline V gene encodes CDR1 SGDLS and CDR2 YYNGEE. Including cysteine and phenylalanine, the CDR3 has 15 amino acids. The kept DNA is CDR3 alone, 45 bases in frame from the first base. V loses 0 bases of germline sequence and J loses 2 bases, and the interval between the two ends is 8 bases. The time point label on this specimen signifies: after neoadjuvant nivolumab, at surgical resection. Patients had been newly diagnosed with stage II-IVA oral cavity squamous cell carcinoma, and no prior systemic or radiation treatment had been given to the patients. The cohort was composed of patients with HPV-negative, locally advanced oral cavity squamous cell carcinoma. No culture maintenance or expansion was done, as the peripheral blood mononuclear cells went straight to analysis. The samples were drawn from a longitudinal correlative study tied to a single-arm phase II trial testing neoadjuvant nivolumab in oral cavity squamous cell carcinoma. Genomic DNA-based TCRbeta sequencing was performed on subject-matched pre- and post-treatment PBMCs and tumors from three responders and three non-responders. Peripheral blood mononuclear cells were collected before nivolumab treatment and again after treatment, at the time of surgery. The Maxwell RSC DNA from Cells kit was used to isolate genomic DNA from PBMCs.

The count of this clone is one. The clone's antigen remains unknown. The record has no base qualities; no much larger clone is one base away. For deep sequencing, each PBMC sample was run in six replicates, with libraries mostly built from about 480 ng of input genomic DNA. TCRbeta libraries were prepared with the immunoSEQ hsTCRbeta kit according to the manufacturer's instructions. The completed libraries were mixed into a single pool at 3 nM, then sequenced with an Illumina NovaSeq 6000 S4 flow cell. The paper's processing steps were these. The immunoSEQ Analyzer was used for raw data preprocessing and quality control. The analysis was restricted to productive rearrangements, with each unique CDR3 amino acid sequence defining a clonotype. Repertoire clonality was estimated as the Gini-Simpson index, which was computed with the R package tcR. Student's t test was used to compare Gini indices, while Pearson correlation assessed associations with tumor size change. The table was pulled from immuneACCESS by TCRdb, which kept in-frame rearrangements only. Such tables lose some clones; where checked, under half of the loss comes from unresolved V genes, and the rest has no known cause. The V and J calls and clone size are taken from that table; D and trimming were inferred from the DNA. Present in this sample are 40,000 to 50,000 clones, about 77% of which were seen just once. Of the sample, roughly 4.9% falls within the top ten clones.

The sample consisted of PBMCs, taken after nivolumab (anti-PD-1) treatment. The TCR originated in a person aged 35-79 years with oral cavity squamous cell carcinoma. The chain is made from TRBV9 and TRBJ2-2, with a weak D call of TRBD1 (5 bases match). The CDR3: CASSVGQLNTGELFF. The DNA reads as follows: TGTGCCAGCAGCGTAGGACAGCTTAACACCGGGGAGCTGTTTTTT.